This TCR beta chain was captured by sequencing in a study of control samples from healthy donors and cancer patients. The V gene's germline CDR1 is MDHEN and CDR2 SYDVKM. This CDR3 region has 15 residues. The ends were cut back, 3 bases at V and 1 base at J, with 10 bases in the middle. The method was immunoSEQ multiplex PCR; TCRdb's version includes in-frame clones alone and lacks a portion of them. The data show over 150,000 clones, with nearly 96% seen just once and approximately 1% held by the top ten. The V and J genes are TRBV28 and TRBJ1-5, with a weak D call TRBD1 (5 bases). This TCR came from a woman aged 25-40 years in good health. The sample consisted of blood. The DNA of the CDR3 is TGTGCCAGCAGTTTGATGACAGCGAGCAATCAGCCCCAGCATTTT. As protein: CASSLMTASNQPQHF.